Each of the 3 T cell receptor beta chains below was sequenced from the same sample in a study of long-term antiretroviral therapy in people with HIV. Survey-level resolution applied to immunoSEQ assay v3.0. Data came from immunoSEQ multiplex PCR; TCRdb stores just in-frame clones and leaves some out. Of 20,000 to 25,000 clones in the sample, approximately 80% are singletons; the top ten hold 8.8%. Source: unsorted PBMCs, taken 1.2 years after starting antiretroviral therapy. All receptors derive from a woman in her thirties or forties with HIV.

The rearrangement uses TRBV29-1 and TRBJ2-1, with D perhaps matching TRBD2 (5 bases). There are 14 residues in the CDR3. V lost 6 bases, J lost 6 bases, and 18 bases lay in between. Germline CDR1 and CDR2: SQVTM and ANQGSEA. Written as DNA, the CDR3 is TGCAGCGTCGTCCTAGCTGGGGTACTCAATGAGCAGTTCTTC. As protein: CSVVLAGVLNEQFF.

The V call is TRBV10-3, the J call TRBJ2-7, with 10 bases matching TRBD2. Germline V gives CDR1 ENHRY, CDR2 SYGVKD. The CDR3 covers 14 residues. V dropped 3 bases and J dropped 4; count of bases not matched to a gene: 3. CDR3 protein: CAISESGGVYEQYF. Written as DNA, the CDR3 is TGTGCCATCAGTGAAAGCGGGGGGGTGTACGAGCAGTACTTC.

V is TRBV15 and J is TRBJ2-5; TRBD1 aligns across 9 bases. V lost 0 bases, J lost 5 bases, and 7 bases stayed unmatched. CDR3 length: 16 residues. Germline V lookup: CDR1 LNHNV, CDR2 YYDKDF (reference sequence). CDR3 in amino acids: CATSRERTGVHETQYF. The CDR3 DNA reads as TGTGCCACCAGCAGAGAAAGGACAGGGGTCCACGAGACCCAGTACTTC.